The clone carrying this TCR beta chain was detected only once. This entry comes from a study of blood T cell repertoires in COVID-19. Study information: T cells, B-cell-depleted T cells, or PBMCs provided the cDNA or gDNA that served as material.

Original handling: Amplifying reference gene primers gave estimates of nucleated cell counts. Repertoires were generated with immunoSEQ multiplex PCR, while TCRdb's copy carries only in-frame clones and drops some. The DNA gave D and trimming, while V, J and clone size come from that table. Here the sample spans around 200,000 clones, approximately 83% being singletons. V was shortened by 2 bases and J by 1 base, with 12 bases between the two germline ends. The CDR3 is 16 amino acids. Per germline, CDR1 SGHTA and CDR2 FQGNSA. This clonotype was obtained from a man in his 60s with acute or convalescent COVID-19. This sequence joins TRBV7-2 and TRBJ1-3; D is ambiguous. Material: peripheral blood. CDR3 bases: TGTGCCAGCAGCTTATTTGGTGGGCAGTCTGGAAACACCATATATTTT. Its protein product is CASSLFGGQSGNTIYF. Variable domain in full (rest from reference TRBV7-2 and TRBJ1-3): GAGVSQSPSNKVTEKGKDVELRCDPISGHTALYWYRQSLGQGLEFLIYFQGNSAPDKSGLPSDRFSAERTGGSVSTLTIQRTQQEDSAVYLCASSLFGGQSGNTIYFGEGSWLTVV.